The 32 T cell receptor beta chains presented below share a single source sample, sequenced in a study of shared clonotypes between healthy human individuals. The protocol was immunoSEQ multiplex PCR, while the TCRdb copy is restricted to in-frame clones and leaves out a portion. Among 950,000 to 1,100,000 clones listed, around three quarters were seen once. Sequencing input: memory CD4+ T cells from PBMCs. Specified subset: CD45RA-negative fraction. These receptors all come from a young man in good health. Some clones in this sample may be carry-over from other donors' samples.

This chain connects TRBV28 to TRBJ2-7, with D perhaps matching TRBD2 (6 bases). Germline CDR1 MDHEN, CDR2 SYDVKM. This CDR3 region has 14 residues. V shed 8 bases and J shed 5 bases, with 19 bases lying between them. DNA of the CDR3: TGTGCCAGCGGTGGTGGCGGGATAGAGAACGAGCAGTACTTC. Its protein product is CASGGGGIENEQYF.

This chain joins TRBV2 and TRBJ2-5; D might be TRBD2 (6 bases). From germline, CDR1 is SNHLY and CDR2 FYNNEI. The CDR3 length is 14 residues. Trimming removed 11 bases from V and 5 bases from J, with 21 bases in between. CDR3 bases: TGTGCCTCCCGGGGAGGAGCGGGTGGGGAGACCCAGTACTTC. It codes for CASRGGAGGETQYF.

This sequence joins TRBV21-1 and TRBJ2-5. TRBV21-1 is given as a pseudogene. The CDR3 covers 13 residues. The CDR3: CASTKEGDETQYF. The CDR3 DNA reads as TGTGCCAGCACCAAGGAAGGGGACGAGACCCAGTACTTC.

This chain joins TRBV28 and TRBJ2-7; a weak D match, TRBD2 (6 bases). CDR3 length: 14 amino acids. Germline CDR1 MDHEN, CDR2 SYDVKM. V lost 7 bases to trimming and J lost 12 bases, with 25 bases between them. CDR3 sequence reads: CASNPMGVRGSRYF. The CDR3 DNA sequence: TGTGCCAGCAACCCTATGGGGGTCCGGGGGAGCCGGTACTTC.

The J gene is TRBJ1-2, the V gene TRBV30; TRBD1 matches at 7 bases. This CDR3 spans 12 amino acids. V lost 3 bases, J lost 8 bases, and 6 bases stayed unmatched. Germline CDR1 reads GTSNPN; CDR2 reads SVGIG (reference sequence). Here the CDR3 DNA reads TGTGCCTGGAGCATTACAGGGGCCGGCTACACCTTC. Protein product: CAWSITGAGYTF.

The chain is built from TRBV6-1 and TRBJ1-3; D is possibly TRBD1 (5 bases). The CDR3 has 15 residues. CDR1 is MNHNS, CDR2 SASEGT, per germline. V was shortened by 8 bases and J by 0 bases, with 14 bases between the two germline ends. The CDR3 reads CASEMGTTSGNTIYF. The CDR3 DNA sequence: TGTGCCAGCGAGATGGGGACGACCTCTGGAAACACCATATATTTT.

In regard to this clone: In the same sample, other DNA sequences code for this CDR3. The chain is built from TRBV5-1 and TRBJ2-5; TRBD1 is a possible D gene (5 bases). This CDR3 comprises 14 residues. V was shortened by 0 bases and J by 2 bases, with 8 bases between the two germline ends. The germline gives CDR1 SGHRS, CDR2 YFSETQ. CDR3 sequence reads: CASSLGGLQETQYF. The CDR3 DNA follows: TGCGCCAGCAGCTTGGGGGGCCTTCAAGAGACCCAGTACTTC. The full variable domain, with the rest looked up from reference TRBV5-1 and TRBJ2-5, is KAGVTQTPRYLIKTRGQQVTLSCSPISGHRSVSWYQQTPGQGLQFLFEYFSETQRNKGNFPGRFSGRQFSNSRSEMNVSTLELGDSALYLCASSLGGLQETQYFGPGTRLLVL.

The rearrangement joins TRBV7-6 to TRBJ2-7; 10 nucleotides match TRBD2. Trimming removed 2 bases from V and 9 bases from J; junction bases left unmatched: 13. CDR1 is SGHVS, CDR2 FNYEAQ, per germline. The CDR3 consists of 16 residues. CDR3 bases: TGTGCCAGCAGCTTAATATCTAGCGGGAGCCCACAGCCGCAGTACTTC. It is translated as CASSLISSGSPQPQYF.

In its sample, this clone was seen once. V and J are TRBV25-1 and TRBJ1-5; D unresolved. The CDR3 contains 14 residues. Germline values: CDR1 MGHDK, CDR2 SYGVNS. Trimming stripped 1 base from V and 1 base from J, with 5 bases between. The CDR3 DNA sequence: TGTGCCAGCAGTGAATTCGGCAGCAATCAGCCCCAGCATTTT. Its protein product is CASSEFGSNQPQHF.

The chain couples TRBV9 to TRBJ2-2, with TRBD1 as a possible D gene (6 bases). Trimming left V 5 bases short and J 2 bases short, with 10 bases between. The CDR3 consists of 14 residues. Per germline, CDR1 SGDLS and CDR2 YYNGEE. CDR3: CASRLDSNTGELFF. The CDR3 DNA reads TGTGCCAGCAGGCTGGACAGTAACACCGGGGAGCTGTTTTTT.

In its sample, this clone was seen once. CDR3 amino acids: CASSYPGLGRNEQFF. CDR3 DNA: TGTGCCAGCAGTTACCCAGGACTAGGGAGGAATGAGCAGTTCTTC. V and J are TRBV6-6 and TRBJ2-1, with TRBD2 identical over 7 bases. Germline values: CDR1 MNHNY, CDR2 SVGAGI (reference sequence). The CDR3 extends over 15 amino acids. V was clipped by 2 bases and J by 7 bases; unmatched bases: 8.

The chain combines TRBV4-1 with TRBJ2-4; 9 bases match TRBD2. Germline values: CDR1 MGHRA, CDR2 YSYEKL. The CDR3 sequence is 14 residues long. The J segment lost 7 bases and the V segment lost 2 bases, leaving 3 bases of the junction unmatched. CDR3 sequence: CASSQLAGVNIQYF. CDR3 bases: TGCGCCAGCAGCCAATTAGCGGGAGTTAACATTCAGTACTTC.

This clone has just a few counts. The chain employs TRBV27 and TRBJ2-2; 9 nucleotides align to TRBD2. Looked up from germline, CDR1 is MNHEY and CDR2 is SMNVEV (reference sequence). The CDR3 has 15 residues. V trimming: 4 bases; J trimming: 6 bases; junction bases outside the gene matches: 6. The CDR3 nucleotides are TGTGCCAGCAGTTCGGGCGGGAGGGTTCCCGGGGAGCTGTTTTTT. It specifies CASSSGGRVPGELFF.

This clone was seen ten or more times. The chain uses TRBV27 and TRBJ2-7, with a tentative D call TRBD2 (5 bases). Germline V gene data show CDR1 as MNHEY and CDR2 as SMNVEV (reference sequence). Trimming pared 6 bases from V and 1 base from J, leaving 13 bases between. This CDR3 region has 14 residues. This CDR3 reads CASRNPGTSYEQYF. The CDR3 DNA follows: TGTGCCAGCAGGAACCCGGGAACTTCCTACGAGCAGTACTTC.

Of note for this clone: Different DNA sequences within this sample yield the same CDR3. The chain uses TRBV20-1 and TRBJ2-1; 8 nucleotides agree with TRBD2. Trimming took 3 bases from V and 8 from J; bases not matched to a gene: 0. Germline CDR1 is DFQATT and CDR2 is SNEGSKA (reference sequence). The CDR3 totals 11 residues. CDR3 region: CSASGRDEQFF. The CDR3 DNA follows: TGCAGTGCTAGCGGGAGGGATGAGCAGTTCTTC.

This rearrangement joins TRBV18 to TRBJ2-7, with no clear D. Per germline, CDR1 KGHSH and CDR2 LQKENI. The ends were cut back, 2 bases at V and 2 bases at J, with 1 base in the middle. The CDR3 spans 11 residues. The CDR3 sequence is CASSPTYEQYF. CDR3 in DNA: TGTGCCAGCTCACCAACCTACGAGCAGTACTTC.

V and J are TRBV30 and TRBJ1-3; D gene ambiguous. Germline V gives CDR1 GTSNPN, CDR2 SVGIG (reference sequence). The CDR3 length is 13 residues. Trimming shortened V by 4 bases and J by 0 bases, and 7 bases separated the two germline ends. The CDR3 DNA reads as TGTGCCTGGAATCAGAACTCTGGAAACACCATATATTTT. The encoded protein is CAWNQNSGNTIYF.

The J gene is TRBJ2-5, the V gene TRBV27, with no clear D. The DNA end favors TRBJ2-7, so the J call may be wrong. CDR1 is MNHEY, CDR2 SMNVEV, per germline (reference sequence). This CDR3 contains 16 residues. The CDR3 protein is CASSLSLPGDSYEQYF. CDR3 nucleotide sequence: TGTGCCAGCAGTTTATCGCTTCCAGGCGATTCCTACGAGCAGTACTTC.

The CDR3 coding sequence is TGTGCCAGCAGTTACGGGGCCAGGGGGAATCAGCCCCAGCATTTT. Amino acids: CASSYGARGNQPQHF. This chain uses TRBV6-6 with TRBJ1-5; TRBD1 agrees at 7 bases. V lost 2 bases to trimming and J lost 4 bases; unmatched junction nucleotides: 5. Germline assignment: CDR1 MNHNY and CDR2 SVGAGI (reference sequence). This CDR3 is built from 15 residues.

This chain uses TRBV5-1 with TRBJ2-5; 9 nucleotides agree with TRBD1. Trimming at V came to 2 bases and at J to 5 bases, leaving 4 bases not matched to a gene. The CDR3 length is 14 residues. Germline values: CDR1 SGHRS, CDR2 YFSETQ. This chain's CDR3 is CASSLQGADETQYF. The CDR3 nucleotides are TGCGCCAGCAGCTTACAGGGGGCGGATGAGACCCAGTACTTC.

The chain links TRBV6-5 to TRBJ2-1; D gene unclear. Germline V gene lookup returns CDR1 MNHEY and CDR2 SVGAGI. The length of the CDR3 is 13 residues. V was pared by 6 bases and J by 9 bases, with 15 bases between. The CDR3 reads CASRNKWATEQFF. In DNA form, the CDR3 reads TGTGCCAGCAGGAATAAATGGGCAACTGAGCAGTTCTTC.

The table lists this clone with a count of one. The gene calls are TRBV7-2 and TRBJ1-5; a weak D match, TRBD1 (6 bases). V was pared by 5 bases and J by 1 base, with 15 bases between. The CDR3 is made up of 16 amino acids. Germline assignment: CDR1 SGHTA and CDR2 FQGNSA. CDR3 DNA: TGTGCCAGCAGCCCCCCGGGGGCGCGGAGCAATCAGCCCCAGCATTTT. This sequence encodes CASSPPGARSNQPQHF.

The rearrangement uses TRBV5-1 and TRBJ2-3; the D is unclear. The CDR3 covers 11 residues. Germline lookup yields CDR1 SGHRS and CDR2 YFSETQ. Trimming took 5 bases from V and 6 from J, leaving 7 bases between them. The CDR3 loop is CASRTVDTQYF. The DNA for the CDR3 is TGCGCCAGCAGAACTGTGGATACGCAGTATTTT.

The chain uses TRBV12-5 and TRBJ2-2; D tentatively reads TRBD1 or TRBD2 (5 bases each). V lost 8 bases and J 6 bases, leaving 13 bases between the germline ends. The CDR3 consists of 13 residues. Germline V CDR1 and CDR2: LGHNT, FRNRAP. The CDR3 DNA is TGTGCTAGTTCTTTGGGGGAAGCCGGGGAGCTGTTTTTT. Protein sequence: CASSLGEAGELFF.

J is TRBJ2-5 and V is TRBV2, with D perhaps being TRBD1 or TRBD2 (6 bases each). The CDR3 is made up of 13 amino acids. The germline V and J ends were trimmed by 1 base and 6 bases, with 9 bases remaining between them. The germline V gene encodes CDR1 SNHLY and CDR2 FYNNEI. CDR3: CASSEVGGKTQYF. The CDR3 DNA sequence: TGTGCCAGCAGTGAAGTAGGGGGGAAGACCCAGTACTTC.

With respect to this clone: At one end, the junction sequence differs from germline, possibly due to a read error. The gene calls are TRBV30 and TRBJ2-2; D not resolved. There are 11 residues in the CDR3. Germline-derived CDR1 and CDR2 are GTSNPN and SVGIG (reference sequence). The CDR3 sequence: CAWTKTGELFF. CDR3 nucleotide sequence: TGTGCCTGGACGAAGACCGGGGAGCTGTTTTTT. Together with reference TRBV30 and TRBJ2-2, the CDR3 gives the full variable domain: SQTIHQWPATLVQPVGSPLSLECTVEGTSNPNLYWYRQAAGRGLQLLFYSVGIGQISSEVPQNLSASRPQDRQFILSSKKLLLSDSGFYLCAWTKTGELFFGEGSRLTVL.

The chain links TRBV18 to TRBJ1-5; the D is unclear. The CDR3 sequence is 14 residues long. V lost 4 bases, J lost 8 bases, and 15 bases lay in between. CDR1 is KGHSH, CDR2 LQKENI, per germline. The CDR3 spells CASSLRPPSEPQHF. In DNA, the CDR3 is TGTGCCAGCTCACTACGGCCCCCTTCGGAGCCCCAGCATTTT.

This chain links TRBV6-1 with TRBJ1-1; 12 bases map to TRBD1. The germline gives CDR1 MNHNS, CDR2 SASEGT. V gave up 8 bases and J gave up 9 bases; unmatched junction bases: 7. The CDR3 has 13 amino acids. The CDR3 DNA follows: TGTGCCAGCGGGTGGGACAGGGGGCAACAAGCTTTCTTT. Amino acid sequence: CASGWDRGQQAFF.

The chain couples TRBV4-3 to TRBJ1-4; TRBD1 matches at 10 bases. This CDR3 is 15 amino acids long. CDR1 LGHNA and CDR2 YSLEER come from the germline V gene. The junction had 3 bases not matched to a gene; V was cut back by 3 bases and J by 5 bases. The CDR3, as DNA: TGCGCCAGCAGCCAGCCGGGACAGGGGAATGAAAAACTGTTTTTT. Translating gives CASSQPGQGNEKLFF.

The rearrangement links TRBV6-5 to TRBJ2-6; D unclear. The V end lost 2 bases, the J end lost 1 base, and 6 bases lay between the germline ends. The CDR3 is made up of 15 amino acids. CDR1 is MNHEY and CDR2 is SVGAGI in the germline V gene. The CDR3 nucleotides read TGTGCCAGCAGTTACCTGGTGTCTGGGGCCAACGTCCTGACTTTC. Protein sequence: CASSYLVSGANVLTF.

The chain uses TRBV6-5 and TRBJ1-1; D is unclear. From germline, CDR1 is MNHEY and CDR2 SVGAGI. CDR3 length: 15 amino acids. Trimming pared 6 bases from V and 0 bases from J, leaving 14 bases between. The CDR3 nucleotides read TGTGCCAGCAGACCTACTAGCCCGATGAACACTGAAGCTTTCTTT. This encodes CASRPTSPMNTEAFF.

This clone was observed once. Other nucleotide sequences in the sample specify the same CDR3. The genes are TRBV19 and TRBJ2-2; the match to TRBD1 covers 12 bases. V shed 3 bases, J shed 5 bases, and the junction held 4 bases outside the gene matches. Germline CDR1 is LNHDA and CDR2 is SQIVND (reference sequence). The CDR3 loop spans 16 amino acids. The CDR3 is CASSMGQGAGTGELFF. The DNA of the CDR3 is TGTGCCAGTAGTATGGGACAGGGGGCAGGAACCGGGGAGCTGTTTTTT. Drawing the rest from reference TRBV19 and TRBJ2-2, the complete variable domain is DGGITQSPKYLFRKEGQNVTLSCEQNLNHDAMYWYRQDPGQGLRLIYYSQIVNDFQKGDIAEGYSVSREKKESFPLTVTSAQKNPTAFYLCASSMGQGAGTGELFFGEGSRLTVL.